This T cell receptor (beta chain) derives from a study of blood T cell repertoires in COVID-19. Study information: Samples came from the United States, Italy and Spain, spanning acute and convalescent COVID-19.

The table came from immunoSEQ multiplex PCR; TCRdb's copy has only in-frame clones and leaves some out. The repertoire holds roughly 380,000 clones, with 81% as singletons. CDR1 is SEHNR and CDR2 is FQNEAQ in the germline V gene (reference sequence). Trimming cost V 6 bases and J 0 bases, with 14 bases left between them. The CDR3 consists of 15 residues. The specimen sequenced was peripheral blood. The chain is built from TRBV7-9 and TRBJ1-1; possible D gene TRBD1, 5 bases. The source is a human donor with acute or convalescent COVID-19. The donor label of this sample is uncertain. The CDR3 DNA sequence: TGTGCCAGCAGATCTCAGGGTGCCATGAACACTGAAGCTTTCTTT. Translating gives CASRSQGAMNTEAFF.